These 24 T cell receptor beta chains were all obtained from the same sample, sequenced in a study of T cells in localized non-small cell lung cancer. Sequencing was performed with immunoSEQ multiplex PCR; in TCRdb, only in-frame clones are kept and a portion is missing. The table records approximately 20,000 clones, roughly 83% of them present only once. Material: peripheral blood, obtained before any cancer treatment. The receptors here all came from a man aged 40 to 70 with stage I lung adenocarcinoma.

This sequence joins TRBV6-5 and TRBJ2-1, with 8 positions matching TRBD2. The CDR3 is made up of 15 amino acids. Germline V gene lookup returns CDR1 MNHEY and CDR2 SVGAGI. V lost 5 bases, J lost 0 bases, and 3 bases stayed unmatched. CDR3 amino acids: CASSRSGGSYNEQFF. The CDR3 DNA reads TGTGCCAGCAGTCGGAGCGGGGGCTCCTACAATGAGCAGTTCTTC.

J is TRBJ1-4 and V is TRBV7-9; D is uncertain. V lost 5 bases and J lost 7, with 14 bases in between. Germline loops: CDR1 SEHNR, CDR2 FQNEAQ (reference sequence). The CDR3 has 14 amino acids. The CDR3 DNA reads TGTGCCAGCAGCACCCTCCGGGCAGTTGAAAAACTGTTTTTT. Its protein product is CASSTLRAVEKLFF.

V is TRBV28 and J is TRBJ1-4, with a possible D match to TRBD1 (6 bases). The CDR3 extends over 16 amino acids. Germline-derived CDR1 and CDR2 are MDHEN and SYDVKM. The V and J ends lost 6 bases and 0 bases respectively, with 14 bases between them. CDR3 bases: TGTGCCAGCAGCTCCCGGGACACCACAACTAATGAAAAACTGTTTTTT. Amino acids: CASSSRDTTTNEKLFF.

This clone was detected only a few times. V is TRBV9 and J is TRBJ1-5, with unresolved D. This CDR3 has 15 amino acids. The germline V gene has CDR1 SGDLS and CDR2 YYNGEE. V was shortened by 0 bases and J by 6 bases, with 13 bases between the two germline ends. CDR3 sequence reads: CASSVDGVKGQPQHF. In DNA, the CDR3 is TGTGCCAGCAGCGTAGACGGAGTAAAAGGTCAGCCCCAGCATTTT.

The table lists this clone with a few counts. This chain links TRBV4-1 with TRBJ1-3; maybe TRBD1 (6 bases). The V end lost 4 bases, the J end lost 2 bases, and 21 bases lay between the germline ends. The CDR3 length is 18 residues. Germline V gives CDR1 MGHRA, CDR2 YSYEKL. The CDR3 nucleotides are TGCGCCAGCAGCCTCCATTTACGGGGGGCTGAAGCTGGAAACACCATATATTTT. Its protein is CASSLHLRGAEAGNTIYF.

A single count supports this clone. CDR3 protein: CASSLGASGRREEQYF. In DNA, the CDR3 is TGCGCCAGCAGCTTGGGGGCTAGCGGGCGAAGAGAGGAGCAGTACTTC. The chain links TRBV5-1 to TRBJ2-7; TRBD2 aligns across 8 bases. J was trimmed by 7 bases and V by 0 bases; bases with no gene match: 12. Germline loops: CDR1 SGHRS, CDR2 YFSETQ. The CDR3 extends over 16 amino acids.

J is TRBJ1-2 and V is TRBV6-1; 9 bases line up with TRBD1. Germline loops: CDR1 MNHNS, CDR2 SASEGT. Losses at the gene ends were 6 bases for V and 7 bases for J; bases not matched to a gene: 12. The CDR3 contains 15 residues. The CDR3 coding sequence is TGTGCCAGCAGCGCATTTATACAGGGGGCGCGTGGCTACACCTTC. Translation: CASSAFIQGARGYTF.

This rearrangement joins TRBV7-9 to TRBJ1-6, with D possibly matching TRBD1 (5 bases). The germline V and J ends were trimmed by 6 bases and 4 bases, with 13 bases remaining between them. CDR3 length equals 15 residues. Per the germline V gene, CDR1 is SEHNR and CDR2 is FQNEAQ (reference sequence). DNA of the CDR3: TGTGCCAGCAGTTACGCCGGGGCTTATAATTCACCCCTCCACTTT. Its translation: CASSYAGAYNSPLHF.

The CDR3 reads CASNRGNEKLFF. DNA of the CDR3: TGTGCCAGCAACCGGGGGAATGAAAAACTGTTTTTT. The chain joins TRBV2 to TRBJ1-4; D perhaps matches TRBD1 (5 bases). The CDR3 spans 12 residues. The germline V gene has CDR1 SNHLY and CDR2 FYNNEI. Trimming cost V 7 bases and J 5 bases, with 8 bases left between them.

The rearrangement uses TRBV7-4 and TRBJ1-4; no firm D call. Looked up from germline, CDR1 is SGHVT and CDR2 is SQSDAQ. The length of the CDR3 is 19 residues. V shed 1 base and J shed 0 bases, with 18 bases lying between them. The CDR3 nucleotides read TGTGCCAGCAGCTTAGTCCGGCAGGCCGACACGCCAACTAATGAAAAACTGTTTTTT. Its translation is CASSLVRQADTPTNEKLFF.

This chain connects TRBV14 to TRBJ2-5; tentative D call: TRBD2 (7 bases). Per germline, CDR1 SGHDN and CDR2 FVKESK. The CDR3 is 14 residues long. V was pared by 4 bases and J by 13 bases, with 22 bases between. Written as DNA, the CDR3 is TGTGCCAGCAGCCCCGGGGGGCCCTTCAAGAGACTGTACTTC. Amino acids: CASSPGGPFKRLYF.

The chain recombines TRBV2 with TRBJ1-3; D is undetermined. Germline V CDR1 and CDR2: SNHLY, FYNNEI. V was cut by 6 bases and J by 0 bases, with 12 bases left in between. The CDR3 runs to 15 residues. The CDR3 nucleotides read TGTGCCAGCAGATGGGTTCGTTTCTCTGGAAACACCATATATTTT. It specifies CASRWVRFSGNTIYF. Drawing the rest from reference TRBV2 and TRBJ1-3, the complete variable domain is EPEVTQTPSHQVTQMGQEVILRCVPISNHLYFYWYRQILGQKVEFLVSFYNNEISEKSEIFDDQFSVERPDGSNFTLKIRSTKLEDSAMYFCASRWVRFSGNTIYFGEGSWLTVV.

This clone was recorded only once. The V and J genes are TRBV7-2 and TRBJ2-5, with D tentatively TRBD1 (6 bases). CDR1 is SGHTA and CDR2 is FQGNSA in the germline V gene. CDR3 length: 15 amino acids. Trimming cost V 3 bases and J 1 base, with 12 bases left between them. The chain's CDR3 is CASSLFRGGQETQYF. The CDR3 DNA sequence: TGTGCCAGCAGCTTGTTCCGAGGGGGCCAAGAGACCCAGTACTTC.

The genes are TRBV18 and TRBJ2-7, with D possibly matching TRBD2 (6 bases). V dropped 2 bases and J dropped 2 bases, with 10 bases sitting between them. Germline CDR1 and CDR2: KGHSH and LQKENI. CDR3 length: 14 residues. The CDR3 sequence is CASSPGSGPYEQYF. CDR3 sequence (DNA): TGTGCCAGCTCACCAGGTAGCGGCCCCTACGAGCAGTACTTC.

The chain combines TRBV27 with TRBJ1-5; D unclear. Germline-derived CDR1 and CDR2 are MNHEY and SMNVEV (reference sequence). This CDR3 is built from 14 residues. Trimming pared 5 bases from V and 7 bases from J, leaving 15 bases between. CDR3 loop: CASSTTETRQPQHF. The CDR3 DNA reads TGTGCCAGCAGTACTACAGAGACCCGGCAGCCCCAGCATTTT.

This chain joins TRBV4-1 and TRBJ2-1; TRBD2 agrees at 16 bases. The junction had 9 bases not matched to a gene; V was cut back by 3 bases and J by 7 bases. Germline-derived CDR1 and CDR2 are MGHRA and YSYEKL. This CDR3 spans 18 amino acids. CDR3 nucleotide sequence: TGCGCCAGCAGCCAGGTAGACATGGGACTAGCGGGAGGGAATGAGCAGTTCTTC. Amino acids: CASSQVDMGLAGGNEQFF.

The gene calls are TRBV5-6 and TRBJ1-1; 12 nucleotides line up with TRBD1. CDR1 is SGHDT, CDR2 YYEEEE, per germline. J was trimmed by 6 bases and V by 4 bases; bases with no gene match: 4. There are 14 residues in the CDR3. The CDR3 reads CASSPGTGGAEAFF. In DNA form, the CDR3 reads TGTGCCAGCAGCCCGGGGACAGGGGGCGCTGAAGCTTTCTTT.

The chain joins TRBV5-1 to TRBJ2-3; maybe TRBD2 (5 bases). The V and J ends lost 0 bases and 0 bases respectively, with 8 bases between them. CDR3 length: 15 amino acids. Germline CDR1 reads SGHRS; CDR2 reads YFSETQ. CDR3 region: CASSLVGLSTDTQYF. Written as DNA, the CDR3 is TGCGCCAGCAGCTTGGTTGGACTCAGCACAGATACGCAGTATTTT. Full variable domain (missing parts from reference TRBV5-1 and TRBJ2-3): KAGVTQTPRYLIKTRGQQVTLSCSPISGHRSVSWYQQTPGQGLQFLFEYFSETQRNKGNFPGRFSGRQFSNSRSEMNVSTLELGDSALYLCASSLVGLSTDTQYFGPGTRLTVL.

A remark on this clone: The germline gene is not matched at one end of the junction; a read error may be the cause. This chain uses TRBV5-1 with TRBJ2-7; D gene unclear. Germline loops: CDR1 SGHRS, CDR2 YFSETQ. This CDR3 is 12 amino acids long. For the CDR3, the DNA is TGCGCCAGCAGCTTAAACGGGCAAGAGCTACGATTC. Amino acid sequence: CASSLNGQELRF.

The chain uses TRBV10-1 and TRBJ1-5, with unresolved D. V was cut by 3 bases and J by 4 bases, with 4 bases left in between. Germline V gene data show CDR1 as WNHNN and CDR2 as SYGVQD (reference sequence). This CDR3 contains 12 residues. CDR3 amino acids: CASSEGNQPQHF. CDR3 coding DNA: TGCGCCAGCAGTGAAGGTAATCAGCCCCAGCATTTT.

The rearrangement joins TRBV27 to TRBJ2-6; possibly TRBD2 for D (6 bases). Trimming shortened V by 6 bases and J by 4 bases, and 16 bases separated the two germline ends. The CDR3 sequence is 16 residues long. Germline loops: CDR1 MNHEY, CDR2 SMNVEV (reference sequence). Here the CDR3 reads CASSLRGIQGANVLTF. Written as DNA, the CDR3 is TGTGCCAGCAGCCTTCGCGGGATTCAGGGGGCCAACGTCCTGACTTTC.

DNA of the CDR3: TGTGCCAGCAGCTTAAGGGGGCACAGAGCCCTAGGAGAGACCCAGTACTTC. This encodes CASSLRGHRALGETQYF. This rearrangement joins TRBV7-9 to TRBJ2-5, with 7 bases lining up with TRBD1. Germline CDR1 and CDR2: SEHNR and FQNEAQ (reference sequence). The CDR3 is made up of 17 amino acids. Germline trimming cut 2 bases from V and 4 bases from J; bases unmatched to any gene: 13.

This clone was seen a handful of times. The chain is built from TRBV7-9 and TRBJ2-7; D not resolved. Germline V lookup: CDR1 SEHNR, CDR2 FQNEAQ (reference sequence). V was pared by 1 base and J by 5 bases, with 6 bases between. The length of the CDR3 is 12 residues. The CDR3 DNA reads TGTGCCAGCAGCTTAGGCTGGGACGAGCAGTACTTC. As protein: CASSLGWDEQYF. Full variable domain (missing parts from reference TRBV7-9 and TRBJ2-7): DTGVSQNPRHKITKRGQNVTFRCDPISEHNRLYWYRQTLGQGPEFLTYFQNEAQLEKSRLLSDRFSAERPKGSFSTLEIQRTEQGDSAMYLCASSLGWDEQYFGPGTRLTVT.

V usage is TRBV18 and J usage is TRBJ2-2, with a possible D match to TRBD1 (6 bases). V shed 3 bases and J shed 2 bases, with 13 bases lying between them. The V gene's germline CDR1 is KGHSH and CDR2 LQKENI. The CDR3 covers 16 residues. Written as DNA, the CDR3 is TGTGCCAGCTCACCGGGGCGACAGGAAAACACCGGGGAGCTGTTTTTT. Its translation is CASSPGRQENTGELFF.